This T cell receptor (beta chain) was recorded in a study of blood T cell dynamics during melanoma immunotherapy. Time point denoted: week 3, after first cycle of checkpoint inhibitor. Sequenced by immunoSEQ multiplex PCR; TCRdb stores in-frame clones only, minus some. The sample holds over 10,000 clones, around 91% seen once. Trimming took 0 bases from V and 1 from J, leaving 16 bases between them. Per germline, CDR1 SGHKS and CDR2 YYEKEE (reference sequence). The CDR3 has 18 residues. This receptor was identified in a human donor with melanoma. The sample in question was effector memory CD8+ T cells from blood, obtained from a patient treated with checkpoint blockade. The chain is built from TRBV5-5 and TRBJ2-2; D is undetermined. The CDR3 DNA reads as TGTGCCAGCAGCTTGGAGATAGTTTTATTTCAGAACACCGGGGAGCTGTTTTTT. Translation gives CASSLEIVLFQNTGELFF. The complete variable domain, with remaining parts taken from reference TRBV5-5 and TRBJ2-2, reads DAGVTQSPTHLIKTRGQQVTLRCSPISGHKSVSWYQQVLGQGPQFIFQYYEKEERGRGNFPDRFSARQFPNYSSELNVNALLLGDSALYLCASSLEIVLFQNTGELFFGEGSRLTVL.